This record concerns one TCR beta chain sequence. These data are taken from a study of blood T cell repertoires in COVID-19. Per germline, CDR1 MDHEN and CDR2 SYDVKM. V lost 6 bases, J lost 4 bases, and 10 bases lay in between. The CDR3 runs 14 residues. Clones were read by immunoSEQ multiplex PCR, and TCRdb kept only the in-frame ones, dropping some. The profile shows approximately 230,000 clones, 70% to 90% of them singletons. V is TRBV28 and J is TRBJ2-6; D is unclear. Specimen: peripheral blood. The TCR comes from a man between 18 and 35 years old with active or convalescent COVID-19. This CDR3 is CASSPTTGANVLTF. In DNA form, the CDR3 reads TGTGCCAGCAGCCCCACCACAGGGGCCAACGTCCTGACTTTC.